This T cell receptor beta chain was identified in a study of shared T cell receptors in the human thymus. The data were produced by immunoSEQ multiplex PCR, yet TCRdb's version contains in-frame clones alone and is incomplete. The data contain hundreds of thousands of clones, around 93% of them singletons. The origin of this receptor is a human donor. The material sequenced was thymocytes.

CDR3 DNA: TGTGCCAGCCCCAAGGGGGGGGCGCTTAGTACCTTC. Protein: CASPKGGALSTF. The V call is TRBV7-2, the J call TRBJ1-2; D is possibly TRBD1 (6 bases). V was clipped by 8 bases and J by 14 bases, with 21 bases between them. The CDR3 runs 12 residues. Germline V gene lookup returns CDR1 SGHTA and CDR2 FQGNSA.